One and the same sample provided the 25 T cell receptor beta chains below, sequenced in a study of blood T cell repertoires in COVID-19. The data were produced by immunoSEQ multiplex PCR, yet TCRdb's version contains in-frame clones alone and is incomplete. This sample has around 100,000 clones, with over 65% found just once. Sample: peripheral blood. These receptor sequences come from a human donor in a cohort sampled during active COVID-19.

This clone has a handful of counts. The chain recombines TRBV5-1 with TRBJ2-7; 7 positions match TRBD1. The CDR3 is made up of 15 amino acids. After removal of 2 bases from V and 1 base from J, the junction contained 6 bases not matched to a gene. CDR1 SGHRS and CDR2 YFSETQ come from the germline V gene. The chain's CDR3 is CASSLQGPLSYEQYF. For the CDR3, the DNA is TGCGCCAGCAGCTTACAGGGGCCCCTATCCTACGAGCAGTACTTC. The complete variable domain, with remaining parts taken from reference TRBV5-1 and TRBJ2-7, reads KAGVTQTPRYLIKTRGQQVTLSCSPISGHRSVSWYQQTPGQGLQFLFEYFSETQRNKGNFPGRFSGRQFSNSRSEMNVSTLELGDSALYLCASSLQGPLSYEQYFGPGTRLTVT.

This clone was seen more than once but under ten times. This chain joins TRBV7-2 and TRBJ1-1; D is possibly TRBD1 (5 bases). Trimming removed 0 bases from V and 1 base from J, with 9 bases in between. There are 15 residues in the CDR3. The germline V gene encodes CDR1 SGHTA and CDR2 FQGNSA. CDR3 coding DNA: TGTGCCAGCAGCTTAGCGCAGGGTTGGAACACTGAAGCTTTCTTT. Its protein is CASSLAQGWNTEAFF.

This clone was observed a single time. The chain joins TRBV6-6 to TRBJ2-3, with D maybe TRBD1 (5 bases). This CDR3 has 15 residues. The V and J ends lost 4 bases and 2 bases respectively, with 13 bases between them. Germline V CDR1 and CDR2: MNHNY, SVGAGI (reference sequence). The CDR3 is CASSSLGLHTDTQYF. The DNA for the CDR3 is TGTGCCAGCAGTTCGCTGGGGCTACACACAGATACGCAGTATTTT.

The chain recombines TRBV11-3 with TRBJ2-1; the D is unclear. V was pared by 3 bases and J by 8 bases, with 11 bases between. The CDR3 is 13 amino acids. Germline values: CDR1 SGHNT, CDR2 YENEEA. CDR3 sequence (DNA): TGTGCCAGCAGCTTCGAACTCCCCGATGAGCAGTTCTTC. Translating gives CASSFELPDEQFF.

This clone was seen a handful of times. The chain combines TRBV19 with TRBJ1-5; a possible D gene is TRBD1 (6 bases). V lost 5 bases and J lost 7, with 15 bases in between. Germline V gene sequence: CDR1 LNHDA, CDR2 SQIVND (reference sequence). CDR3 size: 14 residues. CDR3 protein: CASSWGQGGQPQHF. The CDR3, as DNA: TGTGCCAGTAGTTGGGGGCAGGGTGGCCAGCCCCAGCATTTT. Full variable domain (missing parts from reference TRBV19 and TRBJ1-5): DGGITQSPKYLFRKEGQNVTLSCEQNLNHDAMYWYRQDPGQGLRLIYYSQIVNDFQKGDIAEGYSVSREKKESFPLTVTSAQKNPTAFYLCASSWGQGGQPQHFGDGTRLSIL.

The CDR3 sequence: CASSWGGLAQNTEAFF. The CDR3 nucleotides are TGTGCCAGCAGCTGGGGGGGGTTAGCCCAGAACACTGAAGCTTTCTTT. The chain couples TRBV5-4 to TRBJ1-1; D possibly corresponds to TRBD1 (5 bases). The CDR3 sequence is 16 residues long. V was cut by 3 bases and J by 1 base, with 16 bases left in between. Germline CDR1 is SGHNT and CDR2 is YYREEE (reference sequence).

The CDR3 DNA follows: TGTGCCAGCAGTCTCGGGACAGACAAAAACTATGGCTACACCTTC. Its protein is CASSLGTDKNYGYTF. The chain links TRBV6-6 to TRBJ1-2, with TRBD1 identical over 7 bases. This CDR3 region has 15 residues. J lost 2 bases, V lost 5 bases, and 8 bases had no gene match. The germline V gene encodes CDR1 MNHNY and CDR2 SVGAGI (reference sequence).

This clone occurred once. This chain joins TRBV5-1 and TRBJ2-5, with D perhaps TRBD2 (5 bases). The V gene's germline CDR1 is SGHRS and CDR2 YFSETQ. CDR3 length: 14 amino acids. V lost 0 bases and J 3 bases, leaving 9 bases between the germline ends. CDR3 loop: CASSLAAREETQYF. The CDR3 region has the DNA TGCGCCAGCAGCTTGGCCGCGAGGGAAGAGACCCAGTACTTC.

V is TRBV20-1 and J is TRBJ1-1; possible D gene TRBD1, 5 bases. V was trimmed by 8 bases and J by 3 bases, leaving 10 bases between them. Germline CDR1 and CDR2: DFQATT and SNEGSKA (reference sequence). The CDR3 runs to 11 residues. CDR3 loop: CSRQGDTEAFF. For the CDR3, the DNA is TGCAGTCGCCAAGGGGACACTGAAGCTTTCTTT.

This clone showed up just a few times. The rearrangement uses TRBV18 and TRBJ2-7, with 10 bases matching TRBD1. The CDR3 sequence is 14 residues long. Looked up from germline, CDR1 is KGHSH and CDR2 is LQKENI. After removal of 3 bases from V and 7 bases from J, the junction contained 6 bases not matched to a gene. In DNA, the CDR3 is TGTGCCAGCTCACCGACAGGGGGCTCACGGGAGCAGTACTTC. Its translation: CASSPTGGSREQYF.

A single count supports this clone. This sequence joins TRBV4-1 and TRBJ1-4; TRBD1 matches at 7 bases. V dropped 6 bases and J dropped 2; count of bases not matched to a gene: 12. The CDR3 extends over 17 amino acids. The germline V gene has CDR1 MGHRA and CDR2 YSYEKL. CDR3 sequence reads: CASRTSRGVETNEKLFF. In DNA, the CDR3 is TGCGCCAGCAGGACTTCCAGGGGGGTCGAGACTAATGAAAAACTGTTTTTT.

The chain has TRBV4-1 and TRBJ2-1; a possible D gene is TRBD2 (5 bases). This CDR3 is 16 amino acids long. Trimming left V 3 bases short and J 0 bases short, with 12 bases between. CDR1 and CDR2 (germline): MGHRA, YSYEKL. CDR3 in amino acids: CASSHPGVRSYNEQFF. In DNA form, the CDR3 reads TGCGCCAGCAGCCACCCCGGGGTGCGCTCCTACAATGAGCAGTTCTTC.

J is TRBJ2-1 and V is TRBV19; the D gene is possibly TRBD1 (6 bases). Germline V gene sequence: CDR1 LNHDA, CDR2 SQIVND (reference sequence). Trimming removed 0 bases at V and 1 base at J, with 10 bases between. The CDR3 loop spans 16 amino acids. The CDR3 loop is CASSIEGQLSYNEQFF. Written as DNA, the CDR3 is TGTGCCAGTAGTATAGAAGGACAGCTATCCTACAATGAGCAGTTCTTC. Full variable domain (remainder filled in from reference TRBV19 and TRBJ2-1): DGGITQSPKYLFRKEGQNVTLSCEQNLNHDAMYWYRQDPGQGLRLIYYSQIVNDFQKGDIAEGYSVSREKKESFPLTVTSAQKNPTAFYLCASSIEGQLSYNEQFFGPGTRLTVL.

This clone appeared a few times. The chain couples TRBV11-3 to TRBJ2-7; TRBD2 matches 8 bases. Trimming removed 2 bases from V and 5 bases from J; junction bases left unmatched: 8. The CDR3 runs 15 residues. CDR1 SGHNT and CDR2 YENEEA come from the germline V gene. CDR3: CASSLRAGDVNEQYF. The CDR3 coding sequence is TGTGCCAGCAGCTTACGAGCGGGGGACGTGAACGAGCAGTACTTC.

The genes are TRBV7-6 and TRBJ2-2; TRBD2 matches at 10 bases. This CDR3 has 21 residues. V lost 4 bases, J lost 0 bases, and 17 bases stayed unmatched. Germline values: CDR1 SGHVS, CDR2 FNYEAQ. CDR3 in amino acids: CASSSLPSGGYLPANTGELFF. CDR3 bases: TGTGCCAGCAGCTCTCTGCCTAGCGGGGGTTACCTTCCAGCGAACACCGGGGAGCTGTTTTTT. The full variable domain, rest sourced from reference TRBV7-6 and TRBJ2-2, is GAGVSQSPRYKVTKRGQDVALRCDPISGHVSLYWYRQALGQGPEFLTYFNYEAQQDKSGLPNDRFSAERPEGSISTLTIQRTEQRDSAMYRCASSSLPSGGYLPANTGELFFGEGSRLTVL.

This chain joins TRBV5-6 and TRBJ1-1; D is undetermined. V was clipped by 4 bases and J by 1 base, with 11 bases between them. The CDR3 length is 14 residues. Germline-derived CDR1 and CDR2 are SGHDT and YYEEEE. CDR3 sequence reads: CASSTSWANTEAFF. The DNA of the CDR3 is TGTGCCAGCAGCACTAGTTGGGCGAACACTGAAGCTTTCTTT. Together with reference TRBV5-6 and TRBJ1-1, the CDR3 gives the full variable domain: DAGVTQSPTHLIKTRGQQVTLRCSPKSGHDTVSWYQQALGQGPQFIFQYYEEEERQRGNFPDRFSGHQFPNYSSELNVNALLLGDSALYLCASSTSWANTEAFFGQGTRLTVV.

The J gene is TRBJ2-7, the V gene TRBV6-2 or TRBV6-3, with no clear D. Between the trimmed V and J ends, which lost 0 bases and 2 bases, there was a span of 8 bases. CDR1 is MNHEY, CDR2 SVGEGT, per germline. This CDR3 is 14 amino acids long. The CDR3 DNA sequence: TGTGCCAGCAGTTACTCGGCTGCCGCCTACGAGCAGTACTTC. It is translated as CASSYSAAAYEQYF.

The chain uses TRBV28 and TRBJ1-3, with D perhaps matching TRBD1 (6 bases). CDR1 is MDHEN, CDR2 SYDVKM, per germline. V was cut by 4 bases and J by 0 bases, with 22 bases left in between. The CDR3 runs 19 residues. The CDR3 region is CASSSLLNSDRSSGNTIYF. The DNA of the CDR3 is TGTGCCAGCAGTTCTCTCCTCAATTCAGACAGGAGCTCTGGAAACACCATATATTTT.

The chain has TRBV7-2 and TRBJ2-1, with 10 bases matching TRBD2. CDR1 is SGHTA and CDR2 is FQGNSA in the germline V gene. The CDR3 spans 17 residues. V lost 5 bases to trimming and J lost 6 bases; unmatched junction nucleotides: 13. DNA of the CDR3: TGTGCCAGCAGCCAACAGCTGCCGCTAGCGGGGGTCAATGAGCAGTTCTTC. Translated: CASSQQLPLAGVNEQFF.

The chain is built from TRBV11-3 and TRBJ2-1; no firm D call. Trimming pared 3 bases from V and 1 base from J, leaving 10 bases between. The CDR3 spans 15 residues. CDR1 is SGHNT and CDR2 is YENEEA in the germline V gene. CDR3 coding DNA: TGTGCCAGCAGCTTGAGACTGGCTTCCTACAATGAGCAGTTCTTC. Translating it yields CASSLRLASYNEQFF.

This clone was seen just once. This chain's CDR3 is CASSDRAGGYTF. The CDR3 nucleotides read TGTGCCAGCAGTGACAGGGCGGGGGGCTACACCTTC. The V gene is TRBV25-1, the J gene TRBJ1-2; tentative D call: TRBD1 (5 bases). V lost 3 bases, J lost 8 bases, and 10 bases lay in between. The V gene's germline CDR1 is MGHDK and CDR2 SYGVNS. This CDR3 is 12 amino acids long.

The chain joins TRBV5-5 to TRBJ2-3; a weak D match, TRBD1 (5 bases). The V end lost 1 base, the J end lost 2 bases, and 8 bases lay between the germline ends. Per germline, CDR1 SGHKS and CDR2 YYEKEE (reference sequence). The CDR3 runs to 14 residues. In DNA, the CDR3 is TGTGCCAGCAGCTTGCAAGGGGCCACAGATACGCAGTATTTT. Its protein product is CASSLQGATDTQYF.

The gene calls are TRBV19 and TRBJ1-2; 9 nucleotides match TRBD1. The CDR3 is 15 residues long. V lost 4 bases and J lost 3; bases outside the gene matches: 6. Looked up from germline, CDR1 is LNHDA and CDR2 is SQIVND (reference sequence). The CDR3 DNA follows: TGTGCCAGTAGTACGACTAACAGGGGGCACTATGGCTACACCTTC. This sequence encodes CASSTTNRGHYGYTF.

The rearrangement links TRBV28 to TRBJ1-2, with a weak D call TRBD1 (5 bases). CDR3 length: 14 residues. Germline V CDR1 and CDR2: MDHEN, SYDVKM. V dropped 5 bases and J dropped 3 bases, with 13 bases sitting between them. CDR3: CASSGTVEYYGYTF. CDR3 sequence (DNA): TGTGCCAGCAGTGGGACTGTAGAATACTATGGCTACACCTTC.

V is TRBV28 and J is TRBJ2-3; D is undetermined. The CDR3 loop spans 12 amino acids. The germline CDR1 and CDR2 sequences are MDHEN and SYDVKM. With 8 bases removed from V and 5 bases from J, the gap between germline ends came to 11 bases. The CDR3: CASETIGDTQYF. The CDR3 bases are TGTGCCAGCGAAACCATCGGAGATACGCAGTATTTT.